Below, 17 T cell receptor beta chains from the same sample are listed, as sequenced in a study of PD-L1 blockade in urothelial cancer. Time point defined: pretreatment peripheral blood. Clones were read by immunoSEQ multiplex PCR, and TCRdb kept only the in-frame ones, dropping some. Here the sample spans approximately 45,000 clones, roughly 80% being singletons. Sequences were derived from PBMCs, sampled around atezolizumab (anti-PD-L1) treatment. These receptors all stem from a man between 45 and 60 years old with urothelial cancer.

The chain combines TRBV5-1 with TRBJ2-5; possible D gene TRBD2, 5 bases. The V and J ends lost 4 bases and 5 bases respectively, with 12 bases between them. Germline V gene sequence: CDR1 SGHRS, CDR2 YFSETQ. This CDR3 has 13 amino acids. The CDR3 region is CASSRTPSETQYF. Written as DNA, the CDR3 is TGCGCCAGCAGCAGGACTCCTAGTGAGACCCAGTACTTC.

This clone came up a few times. This chain connects TRBV11-2 to TRBJ1-3, with 7 bases fitting TRBD1. Germline trimming cut 5 bases from V and 0 bases from J; bases unmatched to any gene: 4. The CDR3 is 15 residues long. The germline CDR1 and CDR2 sequences are SGHAT and FQNNGV. As DNA, the CDR3 is TGTGCCAGCAGCCCGGGACAGAGCTCTGGAAACACCATATATTTT. Translation: CASSPGQSSGNTIYF.

The chain carries TRBV6-6 and TRBJ2-2; 8 bases are a match to TRBD1. The length of the CDR3 is 16 residues. V lost 6 bases, J lost 0 bases, and 6 bases stayed unmatched. Germline assignment: CDR1 MNHNY and CDR2 SVGAGI (reference sequence). The CDR3 loop reads CASSPGQGSNTGELFF. The CDR3 coding sequence is TGTGCCAGCAGCCCAGGACAGGGCTCGAACACCGGGGAGCTGTTTTTT.

V usage is TRBV11-2 and J usage is TRBJ2-1, with 10 bases aligning to TRBD2. J gave up 4 bases and V 5 bases, and 5 bases lay outside the gene matches. The CDR3 has 15 residues. Per the germline V gene, CDR1 is SGHAT and CDR2 is FQNNGV. The CDR3 nucleotides are TGTGCCAGCAGCCCGATTAGCGGGGGGTACAATGAGCAGTTCTTC. Its protein product is CASSPISGGYNEQFF.

The chain combines TRBV21-1 with TRBJ2-3; whether TRBD1, the table's D call, matches the DNA was not checked. TRBV21-1 is listed as a pseudogene. The CDR3 spans 16 residues. CDR3 nucleotides: TGTGCCAGCAGCAACCGACAGGGATCGGACACAGATACGCAGTATTTT. Its translation: CASSNRQGSDTDTQYF.

The chain recombines TRBV29-1 with TRBJ2-1, with TRBD1 matching over 7 bases. V was clipped by 7 bases and J by 4 bases; unmatched bases: 10. This CDR3 spans 14 amino acids. Germline CDR1 is SQVTM and CDR2 is ANQGSEA. In DNA form, the CDR3 reads TGCAGCGCCGACAGGGCGCTACATTACAATGAGCAGTTCTTC. It is translated as CSADRALHYNEQFF.

The chain carries TRBV2 and TRBJ2-1; 9 bases align to TRBD2. The CDR3 spans 15 residues. Germline CDR1 and CDR2: SNHLY and FYNNEI. Trimming cost V 6 bases and J 2 bases; bases outside gene matches: 5. The CDR3 coding sequence is TGTGCCAGCAGCTTTGGACTAGCGCCCTACAATGAGCAGTTCTTC. As protein: CASSFGLAPYNEQFF.

This chain connects TRBV28 to TRBJ2-1, with 9 bases fitting TRBD2. J gave up 0 bases and V 4 bases, and 7 bases lay outside the gene matches. The CDR3 consists of 17 residues. CDR1 and CDR2 from the germline V gene are MDHEN and SYDVKM. The chain's CDR3 is CASSSLAGWSSYNEQFF. The DNA of the CDR3 is TGTGCCAGCAGTTCCCTAGCGGGGTGGAGCTCCTACAATGAGCAGTTCTTC. The full variable domain, in which reference TRBV28 and TRBJ2-1 provide the parts outside the CDR3, is DVKVTQSSRYLVKRTGEKVFLECVQDMDHENMFWYRQDPGLGLRLIYFSYDVKMKEKGDIPEGYSVSREKKERFSLILESASTNQTSMYLCASSSLAGWSSYNEQFFGPGTRLTVL.

The genes are TRBV7-9 and TRBJ2-5; D might be TRBD1 (5 bases). Germline CDR1 reads SEHNR; CDR2 reads FQNEAQ (reference sequence). Trimming removed 1 base at V and 2 bases at J, with 14 bases between. The CDR3 totals 16 residues. The CDR3 DNA sequence: TGTGCCAGCAGCTTAGGGCAGGGCGATATTCAAGAGACCCAGTACTTC. As protein: CASSLGQGDIQETQYF.

The J gene is TRBJ2-3, the V gene TRBV29-1; TRBD2 is a possible D gene (6 bases). Germline CDR1 and CDR2: SQVTM and ANQGSEA. V lost 8 bases and J lost 3, with 12 bases in between. The CDR3 sequence is 12 residues long. This chain's CDR3 is CSSRGGTDTQYF. CDR3 bases: TGCAGCTCAAGGGGAGGTACAGATACGCAGTATTTT.

The chain uses TRBV18 and TRBJ2-1, with a tentative D call TRBD1 (6 bases). The germline V and J ends were trimmed by 3 bases and 2 bases, with 11 bases remaining between them. This CDR3 is built from 15 residues. Germline V gene lookup returns CDR1 KGHSH and CDR2 LQKENI. The CDR3 DNA reads TGTGCCAGCTCACCCTTCGGGGACACCTACAATGAGCAGTTCTTC. This gives the protein CASSPFGDTYNEQFF. The whole variable domain, filled in from reference TRBV18 and TRBJ2-1, reads NAGVMQNPRHLVRRRGQEARLRCSPMKGHSHVYWYRQLPEEGLKFMVYLQKENIIDESGMPKERFSAEFPKEGPSILRIQQVVRGDSAAYFCASSPFGDTYNEQFFGPGTRLTVL.

The chain uses TRBV27 and TRBJ2-7, with 11 bases aligning to TRBD2. This CDR3 spans 16 amino acids. CDR1 is MNHEY and CDR2 is SMNVEV in the germline V gene (reference sequence). After removal of 1 base from V and 3 bases from J, the junction contained 5 bases not matched to a gene. CDR3 in DNA: TGTGCCAGCAGTTTATTAACTAGCGGGAGTGTCTACGAGCAGTACTTC. The encoded protein is CASSLLTSGSVYEQYF.

V gene TRBV30 combines with J gene TRBJ2-5; 9 nucleotides agree with TRBD1. CDR1 and CDR2 from the germline V gene are GTSNPN and SVGIG (reference sequence). The CDR3 is made up of 12 amino acids. Unmatched junction bases numbered 5, after V lost 7 bases and J lost 5 bases. The CDR3 region is CALQGAGETQYF. CDR3 nucleotides: TGTGCCTTACAGGGGGCGGGGGAGACCCAGTACTTC.

This chain joins TRBV28 and TRBJ1-1; 8 bases fit TRBD1. There are 15 residues in the CDR3. The germline CDR1 and CDR2 sequences are MDHEN and SYDVKM. V trimming: 4 bases; J trimming: 5 bases; junction bases outside the gene matches: 9. The CDR3 here is CASSSRSGGRTEAFF. The CDR3 bases are TGTGCCAGCAGTTCCCGGTCAGGGGGCCGGACTGAAGCTTTCTTT. The full variable domain, its missing parts supplied by reference TRBV28 and TRBJ1-1, is DVKVTQSSRYLVKRTGEKVFLECVQDMDHENMFWYRQDPGLGLRLIYFSYDVKMKEKGDIPEGYSVSREKKERFSLILESASTNQTSMYLCASSSRSGGRTEAFFGQGTRLTVV.

The chain is built from TRBV9 and TRBJ1-3; possibly TRBD1 for D (5 bases). The V gene's germline CDR1 is SGDLS and CDR2 YYNGEE. V was cut by 0 bases and J by 10 bases, with 14 bases left in between. The CDR3 runs 14 residues. The CDR3 DNA follows: TGTGCCAGCAGCGTAGCTGTTCAGGGATGGACCATATATTTT. Protein product: CASSVAVQGWTIYF. Together with reference TRBV9 and TRBJ1-3, the CDR3 gives the full variable domain: DSGVTQTPKHLITATGQRVTLRCSPRSGDLSVYWYQQSLDQGLQFLIQYYNGEERAKGNILERFSAQQFPDLHSELNLSSLELGDSALYFCASSVAVQGWTIYFGEGSWLTVV.

Written as DNA, the CDR3 is TGCGCCAGCAGCGAATTGACAGCGAACACTGAAGCTTTCTTT. Its protein is CASSELTANTEAFF. This sequence joins TRBV5-1 and TRBJ1-1; a weak D match, TRBD1 (5 bases). CDR3 length: 14 residues. Per germline, CDR1 SGHRS and CDR2 YFSETQ. V gave up 4 bases and J gave up 1 base, with 11 bases separating them.

This chain links TRBV28 with TRBJ1-6; D is perhaps TRBD1 (5 bases). CDR1 is MDHEN and CDR2 is SYDVKM in the germline V gene. The CDR3 totals 16 residues. V was shortened by 2 bases and J by 9 bases, with 17 bases between the two germline ends. The chain's CDR3 is CASSLTGGGLGSPLHF. The CDR3 region has the DNA TGTGCCAGCAGTTTAACGGGGGGGGGTCTCGGTTCACCCCTCCACTTT.